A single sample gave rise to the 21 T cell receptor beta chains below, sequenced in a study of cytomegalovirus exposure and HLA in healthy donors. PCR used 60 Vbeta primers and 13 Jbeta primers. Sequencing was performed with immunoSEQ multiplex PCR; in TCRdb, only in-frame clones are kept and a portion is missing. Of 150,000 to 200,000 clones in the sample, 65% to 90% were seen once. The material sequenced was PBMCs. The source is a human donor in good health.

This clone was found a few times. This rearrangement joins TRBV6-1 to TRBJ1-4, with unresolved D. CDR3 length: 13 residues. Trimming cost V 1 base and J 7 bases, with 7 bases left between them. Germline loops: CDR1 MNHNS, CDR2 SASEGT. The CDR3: CASSEVPSEKLFF. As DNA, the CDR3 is TGTGCCAGCAGTGAAGTCCCGAGTGAAAAACTGTTTTTT.

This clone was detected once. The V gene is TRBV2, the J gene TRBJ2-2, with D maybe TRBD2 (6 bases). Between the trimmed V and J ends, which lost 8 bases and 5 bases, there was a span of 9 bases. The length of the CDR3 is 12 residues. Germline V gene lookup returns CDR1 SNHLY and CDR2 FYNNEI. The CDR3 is CASVGGTGELFF. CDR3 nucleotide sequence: TGTGCCAGCGTTGGAGGGACCGGGGAGCTGTTTTTT.

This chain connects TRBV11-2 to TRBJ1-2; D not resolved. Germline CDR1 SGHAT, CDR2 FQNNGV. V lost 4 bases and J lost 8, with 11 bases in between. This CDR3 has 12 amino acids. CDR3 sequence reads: CASSSEGYGYTF. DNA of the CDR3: TGTGCCAGCAGCTCCGAGGGCTACGGCTACACCTTC.

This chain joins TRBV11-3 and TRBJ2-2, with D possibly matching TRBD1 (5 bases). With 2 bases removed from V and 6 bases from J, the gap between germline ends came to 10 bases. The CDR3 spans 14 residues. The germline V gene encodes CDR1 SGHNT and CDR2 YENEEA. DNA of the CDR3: TGTGCCAGCAGCTTAAGACAGTACGCCGGGGAGCTGTTTTTT. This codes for CASSLRQYAGELFF.

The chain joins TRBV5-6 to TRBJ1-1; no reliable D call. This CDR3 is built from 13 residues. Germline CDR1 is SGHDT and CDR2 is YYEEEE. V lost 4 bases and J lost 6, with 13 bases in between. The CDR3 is CASSASTGAEAFF. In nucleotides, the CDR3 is TGTGCCAGCAGCGCCTCTACCGGGGCTGAAGCTTTCTTT.

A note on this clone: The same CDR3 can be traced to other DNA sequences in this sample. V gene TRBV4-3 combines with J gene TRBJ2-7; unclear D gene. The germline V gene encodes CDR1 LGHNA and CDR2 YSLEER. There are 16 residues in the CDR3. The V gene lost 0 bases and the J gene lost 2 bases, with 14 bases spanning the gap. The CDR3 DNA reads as TGCGCCAGCAGCCAAGATTTGTCAGGCTCCACCTACGAGCAGTACTTC. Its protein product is CASSQDLSGSTYEQYF.

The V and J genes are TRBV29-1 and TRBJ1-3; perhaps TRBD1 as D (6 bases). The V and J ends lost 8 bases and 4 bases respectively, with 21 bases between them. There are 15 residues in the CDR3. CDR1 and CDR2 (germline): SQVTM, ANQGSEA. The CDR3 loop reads CSTVWGGQGGNTIYF. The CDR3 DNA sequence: TGCAGCACCGTCTGGGGGGGCCAGGGAGGAAACACCATATATTTT.

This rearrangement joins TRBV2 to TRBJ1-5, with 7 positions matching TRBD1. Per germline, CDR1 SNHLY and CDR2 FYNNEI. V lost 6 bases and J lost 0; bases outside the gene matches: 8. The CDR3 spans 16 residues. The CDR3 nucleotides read TGTGCCAGCAGGGCGGACAGGACTTATAGCAATCAGCCCCAGCATTTT. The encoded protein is CASRADRTYSNQPQHF.

CDR3 protein: CASSLGQGWTDTQYF. For the CDR3, the DNA is TGTGCCAGCAGCTTAGGACAGGGTTGGACAGATACGCAGTATTTT. This chain connects TRBV7-2 to TRBJ2-3; 7 positions agree with TRBD1. J gave up 3 bases and V 1 base, and 4 bases lay outside the gene matches. This CDR3 is built from 15 residues. The germline V gene has CDR1 SGHTA and CDR2 FQGNSA.

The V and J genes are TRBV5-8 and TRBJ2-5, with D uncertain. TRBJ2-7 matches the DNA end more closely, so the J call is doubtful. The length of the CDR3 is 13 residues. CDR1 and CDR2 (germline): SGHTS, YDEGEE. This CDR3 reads CASSLEGDYEQYF. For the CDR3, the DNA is TGTGCCAGCAGCTTGGAGGGTGACTACGAGCAGTACTTC.

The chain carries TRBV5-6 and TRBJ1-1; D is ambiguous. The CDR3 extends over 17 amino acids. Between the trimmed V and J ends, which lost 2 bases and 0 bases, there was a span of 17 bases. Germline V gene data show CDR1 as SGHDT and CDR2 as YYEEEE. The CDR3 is CASSLLFQEVMNTEAFF. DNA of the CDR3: TGTGCCAGCAGCTTACTTTTTCAGGAGGTAATGAACACTGAAGCTTTCTTT.

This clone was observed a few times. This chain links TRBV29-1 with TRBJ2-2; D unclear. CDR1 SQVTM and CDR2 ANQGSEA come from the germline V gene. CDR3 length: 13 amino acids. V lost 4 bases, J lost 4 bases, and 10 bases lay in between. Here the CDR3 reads CSVGYSTTGELFF. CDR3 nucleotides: TGCAGCGTTGGGTACAGCACCACCGGGGAGCTGTTTTTT.

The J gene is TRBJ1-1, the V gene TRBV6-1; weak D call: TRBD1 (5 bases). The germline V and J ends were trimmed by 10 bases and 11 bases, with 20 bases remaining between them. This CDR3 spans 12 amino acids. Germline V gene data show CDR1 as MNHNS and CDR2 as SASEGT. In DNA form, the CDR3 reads TGTGCCACCACGACAGATTTCTGGTTTGCTTTCTTT. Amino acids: CATTTDFWFAFF.

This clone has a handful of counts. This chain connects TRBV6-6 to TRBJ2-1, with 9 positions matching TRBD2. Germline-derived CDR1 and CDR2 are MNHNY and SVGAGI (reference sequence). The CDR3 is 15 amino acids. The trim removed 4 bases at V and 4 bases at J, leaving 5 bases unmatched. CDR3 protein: CASSFPSGDYNEQFF. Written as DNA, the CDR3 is TGTGCCAGCAGTTTCCCTAGCGGGGATTACAATGAGCAGTTCTTC.

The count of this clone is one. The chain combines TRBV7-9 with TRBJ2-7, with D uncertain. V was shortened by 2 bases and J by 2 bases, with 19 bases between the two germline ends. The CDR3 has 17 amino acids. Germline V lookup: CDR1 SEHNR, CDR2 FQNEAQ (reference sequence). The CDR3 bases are TGTGCCAGCAGCTTATCAGCGCCTACGGCGCGCACCTACGAGCAGTACTTC. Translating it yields CASSLSAPTARTYEQYF.

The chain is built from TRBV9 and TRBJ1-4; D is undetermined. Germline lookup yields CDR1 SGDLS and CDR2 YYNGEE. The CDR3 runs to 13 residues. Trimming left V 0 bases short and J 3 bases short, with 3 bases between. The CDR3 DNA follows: TGTGCCAGCAGCGTAGCGGCTAATGAAAAACTGTTTTTT. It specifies CASSVAANEKLFF.

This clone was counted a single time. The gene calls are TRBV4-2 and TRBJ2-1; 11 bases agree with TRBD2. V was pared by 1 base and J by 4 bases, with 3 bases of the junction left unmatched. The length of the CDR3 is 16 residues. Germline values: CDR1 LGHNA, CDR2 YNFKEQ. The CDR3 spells CASSQAPSGGYNEQFF. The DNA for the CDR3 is TGTGCCAGCAGCCAAGCTCCTAGCGGGGGGTACAATGAGCAGTTCTTC.

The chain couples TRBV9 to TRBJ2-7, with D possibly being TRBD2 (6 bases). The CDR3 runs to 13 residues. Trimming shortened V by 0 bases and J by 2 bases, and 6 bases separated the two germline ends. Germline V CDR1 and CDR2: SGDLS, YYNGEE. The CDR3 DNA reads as TGTGCCAGCAGCGTAGGGGAGGCCTACGAGCAGTACTTC. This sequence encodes CASSVGEAYEQYF.

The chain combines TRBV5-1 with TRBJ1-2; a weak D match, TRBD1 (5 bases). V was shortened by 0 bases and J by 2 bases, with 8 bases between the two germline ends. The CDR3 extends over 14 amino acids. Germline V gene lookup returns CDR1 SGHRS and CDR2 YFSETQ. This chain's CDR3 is CASSLGQGNYGYTF. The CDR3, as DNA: TGCGCCAGCAGCTTGGGGCAGGGAAACTATGGCTACACCTTC.

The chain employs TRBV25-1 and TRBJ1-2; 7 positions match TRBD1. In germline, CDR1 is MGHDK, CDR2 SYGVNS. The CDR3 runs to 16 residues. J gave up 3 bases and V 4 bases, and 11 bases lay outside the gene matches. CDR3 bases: TGTGCCAGCAGTGGGTACGACAGGGTTGATGACTATGGCTACACCTTC. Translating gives CASSGYDRVDDYGYTF.

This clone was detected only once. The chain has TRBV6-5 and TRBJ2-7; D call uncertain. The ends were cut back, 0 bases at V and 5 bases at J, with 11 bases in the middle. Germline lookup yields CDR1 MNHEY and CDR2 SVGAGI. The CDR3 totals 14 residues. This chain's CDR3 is CASSYSGSVNEQYF. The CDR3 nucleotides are TGTGCCAGCAGTTACTCGGGCTCAGTCAACGAGCAGTACTTC.